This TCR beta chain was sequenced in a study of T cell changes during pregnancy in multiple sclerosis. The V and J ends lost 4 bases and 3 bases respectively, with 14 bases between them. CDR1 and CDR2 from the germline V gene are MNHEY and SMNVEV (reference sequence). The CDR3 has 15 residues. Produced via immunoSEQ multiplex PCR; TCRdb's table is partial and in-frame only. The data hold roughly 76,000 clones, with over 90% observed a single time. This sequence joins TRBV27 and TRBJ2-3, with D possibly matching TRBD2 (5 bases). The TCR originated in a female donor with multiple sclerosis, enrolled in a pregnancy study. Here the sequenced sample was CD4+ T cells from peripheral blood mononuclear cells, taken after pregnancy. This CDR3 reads CASSSFGEGTDTQYF. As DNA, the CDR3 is TGTGCCAGCAGTTCCTTCGGGGAAGGGACAGATACGCAGTATTTT.